This TCR beta chain appears in the sequencing data of a study of blood T cell repertoires in COVID-19. Study-level background: COVID-19 samples collected from the United States, Italy and Spain covered acute and convalescent phases. T cells, B-cell-depleted T cells, or PBMCs supplied cDNA or gDNA.

This CDR3 region has 12 residues. Trimming took 11 bases from V and 2 from J, leaving 9 bases between them. Germline V CDR1 and CDR2: SEHNR, FQNEAQ (reference sequence). In the authors' workflow: Estimates of nucleated cell counts were drawn from the amplification of reference gene primers. TCRdb's table, derived via immunoSEQ multiplex PCR, lists solely in-frame clones and lacks some. The DNA was the basis for D and trimming; V, J and clone size are from that table. The data contain 190,000 or so clones, 70% to 85% of them singletons. This rearrangement joins TRBV7-9 to TRBJ2-2; no definite D call. The TCR originated in a woman older than 75 with acute or convalescent COVID-19. The sample was peripheral blood. CDR3: CAPSTNTGELFF. CDR3 DNA: TGTGCCCCATCCACTAACACCGGGGAGCTGTTTTTT.